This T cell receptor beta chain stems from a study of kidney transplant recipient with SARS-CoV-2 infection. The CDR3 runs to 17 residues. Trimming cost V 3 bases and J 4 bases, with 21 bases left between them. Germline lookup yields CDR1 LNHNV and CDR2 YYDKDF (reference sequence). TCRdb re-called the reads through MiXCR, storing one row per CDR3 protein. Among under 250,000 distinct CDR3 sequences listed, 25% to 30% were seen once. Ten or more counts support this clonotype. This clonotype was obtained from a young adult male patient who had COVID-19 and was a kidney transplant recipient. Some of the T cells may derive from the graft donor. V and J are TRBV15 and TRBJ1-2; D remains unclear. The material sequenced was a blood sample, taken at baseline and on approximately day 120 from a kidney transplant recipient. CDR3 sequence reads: CATSSNSRCGKTYGYTF. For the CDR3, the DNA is TGTGCCACCAGCAGTAATTCAAGGTGTGGAAAGACCTATGGCTACACCTTC.